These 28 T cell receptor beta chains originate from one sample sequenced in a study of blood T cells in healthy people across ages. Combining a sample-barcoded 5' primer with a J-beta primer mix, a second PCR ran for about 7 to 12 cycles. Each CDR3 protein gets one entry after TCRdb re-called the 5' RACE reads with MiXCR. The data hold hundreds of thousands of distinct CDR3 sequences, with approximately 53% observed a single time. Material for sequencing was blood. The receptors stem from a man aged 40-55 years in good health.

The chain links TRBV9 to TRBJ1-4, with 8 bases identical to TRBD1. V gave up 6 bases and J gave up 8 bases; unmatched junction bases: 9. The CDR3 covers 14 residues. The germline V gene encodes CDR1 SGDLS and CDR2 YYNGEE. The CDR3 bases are TGTGCCAGCAACACAGGGGGGGCCAGCGAAAAACTGTTTTTT. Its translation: CASNTGGASEKLFF.

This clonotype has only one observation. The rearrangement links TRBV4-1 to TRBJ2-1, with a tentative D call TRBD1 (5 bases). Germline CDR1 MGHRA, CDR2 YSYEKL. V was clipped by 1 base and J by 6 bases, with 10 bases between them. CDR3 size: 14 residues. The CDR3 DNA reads TGCGCCAGCAGCCAAGGTCCCCAGGGCAATGAGCAGTTCTTC. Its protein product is CASSQGPQGNEQFF.

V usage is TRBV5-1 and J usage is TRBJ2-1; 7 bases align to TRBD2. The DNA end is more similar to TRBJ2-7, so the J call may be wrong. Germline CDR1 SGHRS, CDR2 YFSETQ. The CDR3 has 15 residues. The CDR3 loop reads CASSFGGSSYNEQYF. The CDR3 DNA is TGCGCCAGCAGCTTCGGGGGGAGCTCCTACAATGAGCAGTACTTC.

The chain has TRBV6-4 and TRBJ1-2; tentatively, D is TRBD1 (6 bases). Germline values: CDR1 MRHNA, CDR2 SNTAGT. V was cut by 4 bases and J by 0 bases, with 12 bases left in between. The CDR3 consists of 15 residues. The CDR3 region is CASSVDREANYGYTF. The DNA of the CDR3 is TGTGCCAGCAGTGTGGACAGAGAAGCTAACTATGGCTACACCTTC.

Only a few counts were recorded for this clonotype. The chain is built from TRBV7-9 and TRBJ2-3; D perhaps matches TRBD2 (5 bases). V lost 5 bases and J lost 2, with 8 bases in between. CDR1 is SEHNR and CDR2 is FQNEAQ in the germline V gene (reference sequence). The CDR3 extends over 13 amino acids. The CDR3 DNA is TGTGCCAGCAGCAACCGGGACACAGATACGCAGTATTTT. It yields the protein CASSNRDTDTQYF.

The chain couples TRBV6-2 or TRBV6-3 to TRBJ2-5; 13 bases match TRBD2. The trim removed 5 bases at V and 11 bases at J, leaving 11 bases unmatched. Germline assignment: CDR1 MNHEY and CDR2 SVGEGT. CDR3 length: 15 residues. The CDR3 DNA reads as TGTGCCAGCAGTAAACTAGCGGGAGGGGTAGATGAGCAGTACTTC. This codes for CASSKLAGGVDEQYF.

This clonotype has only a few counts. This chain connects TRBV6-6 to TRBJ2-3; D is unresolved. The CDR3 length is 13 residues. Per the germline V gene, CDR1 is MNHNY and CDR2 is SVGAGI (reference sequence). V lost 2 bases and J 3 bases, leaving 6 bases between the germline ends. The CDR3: CASSYTVTDTQYF. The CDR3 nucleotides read TGTGCCAGCAGTTACACAGTTACAGATACGCAGTATTTT.

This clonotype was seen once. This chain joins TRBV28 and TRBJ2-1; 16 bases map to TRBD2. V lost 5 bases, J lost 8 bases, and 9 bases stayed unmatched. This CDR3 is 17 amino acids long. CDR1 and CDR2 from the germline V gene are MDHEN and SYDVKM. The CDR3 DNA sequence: TGTGCCAGCAGTACCGGGACTAGCGGGGGGGCTTTTTATGAGCAGTTCTTC. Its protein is CASSTGTSGGAFYEQFF.

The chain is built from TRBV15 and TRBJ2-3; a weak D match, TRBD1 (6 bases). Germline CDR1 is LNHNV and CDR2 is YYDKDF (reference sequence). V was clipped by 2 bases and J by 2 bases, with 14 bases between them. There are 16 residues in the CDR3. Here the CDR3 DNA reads TGTGCCACCAGCAGAAGTGGTGCAGGGGTCACAGATACGCAGTATTTT. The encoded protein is CATSRSGAGVTDTQYF.

CDR3 amino acids: CASKLGTGVFNEQFF. The CDR3 DNA is TGTGCCAGCAAATTAGGGACAGGGGTTTTCAATGAGCAGTTCTTC. The rearrangement joins TRBV7-3 to TRBJ2-1, with 10 positions matching TRBD1. Germline values: CDR1 SGHTA, CDR2 FQGTGA. The junction had 9 bases not matched to a gene; V was cut back by 7 bases and J by 6 bases. The CDR3 is 15 residues long.

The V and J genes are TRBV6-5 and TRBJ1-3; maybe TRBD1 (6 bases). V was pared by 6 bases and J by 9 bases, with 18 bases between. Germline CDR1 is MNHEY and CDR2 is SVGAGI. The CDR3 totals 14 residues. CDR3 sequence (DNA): TGTGCCAGCAGGGACAGTGGCCGCGTGGGCACCATATATTTT. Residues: CASRDSGRVGTIYF.

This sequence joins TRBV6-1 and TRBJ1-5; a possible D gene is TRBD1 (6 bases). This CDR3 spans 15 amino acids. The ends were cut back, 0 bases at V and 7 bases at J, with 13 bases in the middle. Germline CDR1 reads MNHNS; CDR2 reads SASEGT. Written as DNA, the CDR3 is TGTGCCAGCAGTGAAGCGCCCTTGGGGGGCCAGCCCCAGCATTTT. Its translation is CASSEAPLGGQPQHF.

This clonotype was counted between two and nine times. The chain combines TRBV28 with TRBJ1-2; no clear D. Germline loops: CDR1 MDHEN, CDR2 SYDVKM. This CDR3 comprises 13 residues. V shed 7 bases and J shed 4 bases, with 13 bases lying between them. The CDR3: CASTTLGFYGYTF. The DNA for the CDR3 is TGTGCCAGCACCACTCTTGGCTTCTATGGCTACACCTTC.

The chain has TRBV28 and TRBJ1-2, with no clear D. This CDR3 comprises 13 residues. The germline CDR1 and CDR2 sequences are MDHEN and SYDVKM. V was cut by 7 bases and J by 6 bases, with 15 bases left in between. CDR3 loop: CASKVIEVDGYTF. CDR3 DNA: TGTGCCAGCAAGGTCATAGAAGTAGATGGCTACACCTTC.

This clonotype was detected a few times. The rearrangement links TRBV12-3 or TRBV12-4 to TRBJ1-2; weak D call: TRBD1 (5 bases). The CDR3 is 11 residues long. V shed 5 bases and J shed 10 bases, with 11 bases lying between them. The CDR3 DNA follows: TGTGCCAGCAGTCGTGGGACCTCCTACACCTTC. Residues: CASSRGTSYTF.

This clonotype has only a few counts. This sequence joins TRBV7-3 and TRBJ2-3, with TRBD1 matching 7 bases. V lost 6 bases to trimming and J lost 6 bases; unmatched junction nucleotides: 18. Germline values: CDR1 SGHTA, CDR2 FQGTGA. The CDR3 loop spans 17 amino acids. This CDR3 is CASRGIGQAEGLDTQYF. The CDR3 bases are TGTGCCAGCAGGGGTATCGGACAGGCTGAAGGGTTGGATACGCAGTATTTT.

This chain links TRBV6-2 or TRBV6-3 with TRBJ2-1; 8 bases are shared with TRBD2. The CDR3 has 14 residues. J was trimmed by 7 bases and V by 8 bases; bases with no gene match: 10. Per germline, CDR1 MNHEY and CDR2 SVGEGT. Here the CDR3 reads CASHKAGVKNEQFF. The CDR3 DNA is TGTGCCAGCCATAAAGCGGGAGTGAAGAATGAGCAGTTCTTC.

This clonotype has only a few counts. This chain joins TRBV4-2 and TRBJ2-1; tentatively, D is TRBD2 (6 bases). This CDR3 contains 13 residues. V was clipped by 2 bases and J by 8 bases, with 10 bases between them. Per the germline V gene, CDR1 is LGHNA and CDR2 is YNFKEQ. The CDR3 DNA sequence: TGTGCCAGCAGCCAATTCCGACTAGATGAGCAGTTCTTC. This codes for CASSQFRLDEQFF.

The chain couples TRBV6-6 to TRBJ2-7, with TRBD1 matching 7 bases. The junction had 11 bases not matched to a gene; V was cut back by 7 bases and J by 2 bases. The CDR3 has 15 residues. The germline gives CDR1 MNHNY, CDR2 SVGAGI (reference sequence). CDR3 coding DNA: TGTGCCAGCACCCCTGGCAGGGGGTTTACCTACGAGCAGTACTTC. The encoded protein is CASTPGRGFTYEQYF.

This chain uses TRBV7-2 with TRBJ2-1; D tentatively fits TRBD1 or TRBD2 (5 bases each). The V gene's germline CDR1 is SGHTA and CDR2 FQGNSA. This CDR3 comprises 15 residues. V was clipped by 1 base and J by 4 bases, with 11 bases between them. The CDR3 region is CASSLGGTTYNEQFF. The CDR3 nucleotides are TGTGCCAGCAGCTTAGGGGGGACGACATACAATGAGCAGTTCTTC.

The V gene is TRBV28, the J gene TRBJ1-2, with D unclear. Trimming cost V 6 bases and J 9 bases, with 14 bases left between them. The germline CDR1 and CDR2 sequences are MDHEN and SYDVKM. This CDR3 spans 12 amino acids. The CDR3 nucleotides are TGTGCCAGCAGCCTTATGTCGGGGAGCTACACCTTC. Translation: CASSLMSGSYTF.

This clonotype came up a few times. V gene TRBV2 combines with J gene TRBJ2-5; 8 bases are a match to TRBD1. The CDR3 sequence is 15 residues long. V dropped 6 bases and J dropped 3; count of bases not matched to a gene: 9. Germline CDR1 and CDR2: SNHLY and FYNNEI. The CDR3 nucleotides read TGTGCCAGCAGACCTCGGGACAGGAAAAAAGAGACCCAGTACTTC. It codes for CASRPRDRKKETQYF.

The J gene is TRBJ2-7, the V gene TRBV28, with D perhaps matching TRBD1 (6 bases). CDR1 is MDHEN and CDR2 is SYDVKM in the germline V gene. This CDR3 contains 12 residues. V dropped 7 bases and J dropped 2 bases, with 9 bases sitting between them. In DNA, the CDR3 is TGTGCCAGCAAAGGGGACACCTACGAGCAGTACTTC. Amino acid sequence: CASKGDTYEQYF.

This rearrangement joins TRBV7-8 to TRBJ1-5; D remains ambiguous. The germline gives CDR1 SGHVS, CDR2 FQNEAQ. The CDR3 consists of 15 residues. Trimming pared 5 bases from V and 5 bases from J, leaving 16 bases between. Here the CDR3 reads CASSPVRVLDQPQHF. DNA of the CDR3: TGTGCCAGCAGCCCCGTGAGGGTATTGGATCAGCCCCAGCATTTT.

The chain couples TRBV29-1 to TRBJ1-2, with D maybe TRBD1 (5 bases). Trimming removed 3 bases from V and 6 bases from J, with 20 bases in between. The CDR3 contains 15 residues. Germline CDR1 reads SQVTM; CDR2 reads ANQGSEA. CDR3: CSVDVASSQGNGYTF. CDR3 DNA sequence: TGCAGCGTTGACGTCGCCTCATCCCAGGGTAATGGCTACACCTTC.

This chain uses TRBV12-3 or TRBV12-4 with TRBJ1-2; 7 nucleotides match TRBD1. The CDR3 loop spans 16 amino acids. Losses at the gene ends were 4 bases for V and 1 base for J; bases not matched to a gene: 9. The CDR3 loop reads CASSSSGTVLNYGYTF. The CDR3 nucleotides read TGTGCCAGCAGTTCCTCCGGGACAGTCCTTAACTATGGCTACACCTTC.

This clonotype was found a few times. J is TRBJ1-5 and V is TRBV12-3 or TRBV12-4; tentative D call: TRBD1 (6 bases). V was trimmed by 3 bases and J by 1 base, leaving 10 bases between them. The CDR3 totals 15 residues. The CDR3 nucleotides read TGTGCCAGCAGTTTTCAGGGGACGAGCAATCAGCCCCAGCATTTT. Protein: CASSFQGTSNQPQHF.

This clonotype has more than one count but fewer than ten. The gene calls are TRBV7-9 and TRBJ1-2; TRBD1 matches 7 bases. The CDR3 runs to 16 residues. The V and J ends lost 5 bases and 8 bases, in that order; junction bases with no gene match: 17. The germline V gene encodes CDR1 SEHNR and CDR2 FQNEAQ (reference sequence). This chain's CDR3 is CASSHPGGQILGGYTF. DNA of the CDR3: TGTGCCAGCAGCCATCCCGGGGGACAGATCCTAGGCGGCTACACCTTC.